These 31 T cell receptor beta chains were all obtained from the same sample, sequenced in a study of response to subunit inactivated influenza vaccine. MiXCR was run by TCRdb on the RT-PCR reads, yielding one entry per CDR3 protein. Here the sample spans 300,000 to 350,000 distinct CDR3 sequences, roughly 22% being singletons. The sequenced sample was PBMCs from blood, obtained around 22 months after vaccination. The receptor set was obtained from a man aged 50 to 69 who received an inactivated influenza vaccine.

This clonotype was detected a few times. The chain joins TRBV12-3 or TRBV12-4 to TRBJ1-1, with a weak D call TRBD1 (6 bases). V was pared by 6 bases and J by 10 bases, with 15 bases between. The CDR3 covers 12 residues. The CDR3 is CASSPPGATAFF. DNA for the CDR3: TGTGCCAGCAGCCCACCGGGGGCTACAGCTTTCTTT.

The genes are TRBV7-2 and TRBJ1-3, with D possibly matching TRBD1 (5 bases). With 3 bases removed from V and 0 bases from J, the gap between germline ends came to 9 bases. CDR3 length: 15 residues. The germline V gene has CDR1 SGHTA and CDR2 FQGNSA. Written as DNA, the CDR3 is TGTGCCAGCAGCTTCGCGGGGGGCTCTGGAAACACCATATATTTT. Amino acids: CASSFAGGSGNTIYF.

The chain combines TRBV4-3 with TRBJ2-5; TRBD2 matches 9 bases. The trim removed 2 bases at V and 5 bases at J, leaving 9 bases unmatched. This CDR3 region has 16 residues. Germline CDR1 and CDR2: LGHNA and YSLEER. The CDR3 is CASSQKASGKVETQYF. The CDR3 nucleotides are TGCGCCAGCAGCCAAAAGGCTAGCGGGAAGGTGGAGACCCAGTACTTC.

This clonotype turned up a few times. The genes are TRBV12-3 or TRBV12-4 and TRBJ2-7; no clear D. This CDR3 has 12 amino acids. V was cut by 1 base and J by 11 bases, with 12 bases left in between. In nucleotides, the CDR3 is TGTGCCAGCAGTTTAGGGTCCGGGCCGAAGTACTTC. Protein product: CASSLGSGPKYF.

This clonotype was seen many times. The chain combines TRBV12-3 or TRBV12-4 with TRBJ2-5, with a weak D call TRBD2 (5 bases). This CDR3 comprises 12 residues. V lost 3 bases to trimming and J lost 5 bases, with 7 bases between them. In DNA, the CDR3 is TGTGCCAGCAGTTTGCGGGTGGAGACCCAGTACTTC. Encoded protein: CASSLRVETQYF.

This clonotype was observed many times. CDR3 nucleotides: TGTGCCAGTAGTCAGCGCCGGGGACAGGGGACAAATCAGCCCCAGCATTTT. Translation: CASSQRRGQGTNQPQHF. The rearrangement joins TRBV19 to TRBJ1-5; TRBD1 agrees at 10 bases. Germline CDR1 reads LNHDA; CDR2 reads SQIVND (reference sequence). V was pared by 5 bases and J by 4 bases, with 11 bases of the junction left unmatched. The CDR3 runs 17 residues.

This clonotype came up many times. The chain couples TRBV5-1 to TRBJ1-1; D is unresolved. The CDR3 has 13 amino acids. Germline values: CDR1 SGHRS, CDR2 YFSETQ. V was cut by 5 bases and J by 0 bases, with 8 bases left in between. CDR3 bases: TGCGCCAGCAGGGCAGGATTGAACACTGAAGCTTTCTTT. Its protein is CASRAGLNTEAFF.

This clonotype was seen repeatedly, ten times or more. The V call is TRBV5-6, the J call TRBJ1-2; a possible D gene is TRBD1 (6 bases). V was shortened by 1 base and J by 4 bases, with 11 bases between the two germline ends. Germline V gives CDR1 SGHDT, CDR2 YYEEEE. This CDR3 region has 14 residues. CDR3 sequence: CASSLRGGIYGYTF. The CDR3 DNA sequence: TGTGCCAGCAGCTTGCGCGGGGGCATCTATGGCTACACCTTC.

The chain couples TRBV4-2 to TRBJ2-2; 7 bases fit TRBD2. The CDR3 contains 17 residues. Per the germline V gene, CDR1 is LGHNA and CDR2 is YNFKEQ. The J segment lost 6 bases and the V segment lost 4 bases, leaving 14 bases of the junction unmatched. The CDR3 here is CASSPSPGGDWSGELFF. CDR3 nucleotides: TGTGCCAGCAGCCCCTCCCCGGGGGGAGATTGGTCCGGGGAGCTGTTTTTT.

This clonotype was seen ten or more times. CDR3 sequence reads: CASSQQGTNQPQHF. In DNA, the CDR3 is TGCGCCAGCAGCCAGCAGGGCACGAATCAGCCCCAGCATTTT. This rearrangement joins TRBV4-3 to TRBJ1-5; D may be TRBD1 (5 bases). The CDR3 has 14 residues. The ends were cut back, 3 bases at V and 4 bases at J, with 10 bases in the middle. Germline V gene data show CDR1 as LGHNA and CDR2 as YSLEER.

This clonotype turned up a few times. V is TRBV7-2 and J is TRBJ2-5; no clear D. CDR3 length equals 14 residues. Germline CDR1 reads SGHTA; CDR2 reads FQGNSA. The V and J ends lost 0 bases and 4 bases respectively, with 9 bases between them. The CDR3, as DNA: TGTGCCAGCAGCTTAGCTACCAGGCGAGAGACCCAGTACTTC. Its translation is CASSLATRRETQYF.

The chain couples TRBV6-1 to TRBJ1-5; no definite D call. Germline loops: CDR1 MNHNS, CDR2 SASEGT. V was cut by 6 bases and J by 1 base, with 13 bases left in between. This CDR3 comprises 15 residues. The CDR3 loop is CASRIDSGSNQPQHF. CDR3 DNA sequence: TGTGCCAGCAGAATCGACTCGGGGAGCAATCAGCCCCAGCATTTT.

The chain carries TRBV18 and TRBJ2-5; D might be TRBD1 (5 bases). Germline V gene lookup returns CDR1 KGHSH and CDR2 LQKENI. CDR3 length: 12 amino acids. With 11 bases removed from V and 2 bases from J, the gap between germline ends came to 12 bases. The CDR3: CAASGQQETQYF. CDR3 in DNA: TGTGCCGCCTCAGGGCAGCAAGAGACCCAGTACTTC. The full variable domain, completed using reference TRBV18 and TRBJ2-5, is NAGVMQNPRHLVRRRGQEARLRCSPMKGHSHVYWYRQLPEEGLKFMVYLQKENIIDESGMPKERFSAEFPKEGPSILRIQQVVRGDSAAYFCAASGQQETQYFGPGTRLLVL.

This clonotype was recorded a few times. The chain joins TRBV28 to TRBJ1-5; 7 nucleotides agree with TRBD1. The CDR3 totals 15 residues. J was trimmed by 7 bases and V by 3 bases; bases with no gene match: 9. CDR1 is MDHEN, CDR2 SYDVKM, per germline. The CDR3 spells CASSFRATGLQPQHF. The CDR3 bases are TGTGCCAGCAGTTTCAGGGCGACAGGGTTGCAGCCCCAGCATTTT.

This clonotype turned up a few times. The genes are TRBV4-2 and TRBJ2-2; D is unresolved. Trimming removed 0 bases from V and 4 bases from J, with 9 bases in between. The CDR3 runs to 15 residues. Germline V gene data show CDR1 as LGHNA and CDR2 as YNFKEQ. In nucleotides, the CDR3 is TGTGCCAGCAGCCAAGAGGAAGGAGTCACCGGGGAGCTGTTTTTT. Amino acids: CASSQEEGVTGELFF.

This clonotype occurred many times. This sequence joins TRBV29-1 and TRBJ1-1; D gene uncertain. This CDR3 comprises 12 residues. Germline V lookup: CDR1 SQVTM, CDR2 ANQGSEA. Trimming cost V 4 bases and J 1 base, with 7 bases left between them. The CDR3 is CSVAVPNTEAFF. CDR3 coding DNA: TGCAGCGTTGCTGTCCCGAACACTGAAGCTTTCTTT.

V usage is TRBV27 and J usage is TRBJ2-1; D remains ambiguous. Germline assignment: CDR1 MNHEY and CDR2 SMNVEV (reference sequence). The CDR3 spans 15 residues. V lost 5 bases and J lost 0, with 11 bases in between. CDR3 sequence: CASSKGQSSYNEQFF. CDR3 DNA sequence: TGTGCCAGCAGTAAAGGGCAGAGCTCCTACAATGAGCAGTTCTTC.

This chain uses TRBV19 with TRBJ1-5; D is undetermined. The germline V and J ends were trimmed by 10 bases and 6 bases, with 19 bases remaining between them. The CDR3 extends over 14 amino acids. Per the germline V gene, CDR1 is LNHDA and CDR2 is SQIVND (reference sequence). CDR3 DNA: TGTGCCACCGATGAGAACTCAGGTGTTCAGCCCCAGCATTTT. Its translation: CATDENSGVQPQHF. Complete variable domain (other parts from reference TRBV19 and TRBJ1-5): DGGITQSPKYLFRKEGQNVTLSCEQNLNHDAMYWYRQDPGQGLRLIYYSQIVNDFQKGDIAEGYSVSREKKESFPLTVTSAQKNPTAFYLCATDENSGVQPQHFGDGTRLSIL.

V and J are TRBV12-3 or TRBV12-4 and TRBJ1-3; 9 bases match TRBD1. The CDR3 has 15 residues. The ends lost 7 bases at V and 0 bases at J; junction bases unmatched: 4. Here the CDR3 reads CASKTGGNSGNTIYF. For the CDR3, the DNA is TGTGCCAGCAAAACAGGGGGCAACTCTGGAAACACCATATATTTT.

This clonotype came up a few times. The chain employs TRBV5-1 and TRBJ1-4; 9 bases line up with TRBD1. Germline V gene lookup returns CDR1 SGHRS and CDR2 YFSETQ. The ends lost 4 bases at V and 7 bases at J; junction bases unmatched: 8. The CDR3 consists of 15 residues. CDR3 DNA: TGCGCCAGCAGCGGCACAGGGGGCGACGGTGAAAAACTGTTTTTT. It codes for CASSGTGGDGEKLFF.

This clonotype was recorded a few times. The chain is built from TRBV20-1 and TRBJ1-6, with 8 bases matching TRBD1. The germline CDR1 and CDR2 sequences are DFQATT and SNEGSKA (reference sequence). V dropped 2 bases and J dropped 0; count of bases not matched to a gene: 6. The CDR3 totals 17 residues. CDR3 sequence: CSARRDRKSSYNSPLHF. The DNA of the CDR3 is TGCAGTGCTAGACGGGACAGGAAAAGCTCCTATAATTCACCCCTCCACTTT.

This clonotype was seen only once. The rearrangement uses TRBV20-1 and TRBJ2-5, with 9 bases that match TRBD1. Trimming took 1 base from V and 5 from J; bases not matched to a gene: 5. The CDR3 is made up of 14 amino acids. CDR1 is DFQATT and CDR2 is SNEGSKA in the germline V gene (reference sequence). As DNA, the CDR3 is TGCAGTGCTAGAGCCGGGACAGGGCCGGAGACCCAGTACTTC. This codes for CSARAGTGPETQYF.

This rearrangement joins TRBV6-2 or TRBV6-3 to TRBJ1-4; maybe TRBD1 (5 bases). Germline CDR1 MNHEY, CDR2 SVGEGT. Trimming shortened V by 5 bases and J by 4 bases, and 14 bases separated the two germline ends. The CDR3 contains 15 residues. CDR3 DNA sequence: TGTGCCAGCAGTAAGCCGGGACTCCATAATGAAAAACTGTTTTTT. As protein: CASSKPGLHNEKLFF.

This clonotype has a single count. V and J are TRBV7-2 and TRBJ2-1, with D tentatively TRBD1 (6 bases). CDR3 length equals 15 residues. Germline lookup yields CDR1 SGHTA and CDR2 FQGNSA. V lost 8 bases to trimming and J lost 6 bases, with 20 bases between them. The CDR3 DNA reads as TGTGCCAGCGGATTGGGCCTGACAGGCCGCAATGAGCAGTTCTTC. It yields the protein CASGLGLTGRNEQFF.

The chain combines TRBV3-1 with TRBJ1-3, with TRBD1 matching over 9 bases. CDR3 length equals 14 residues. J was trimmed by 6 bases and V by 4 bases; bases with no gene match: 4. Germline V lookup: CDR1 LGHDT, CDR2 YNNKEL (reference sequence). Written as DNA, the CDR3 is TGTGCCAGCAGCCCGGGACAGGGAGTAAACACCATATATTTT. It codes for CASSPGQGVNTIYF.

This clonotype was seen a handful of times. The chain couples TRBV29-1 to TRBJ2-3; 8 positions agree with TRBD2. Germline trimming cut 3 bases from V and 0 bases from J; bases unmatched to any gene: 2. This CDR3 has 14 residues. From germline, CDR1 is SQVTM and CDR2 ANQGSEA. CDR3 in amino acids: CSVDQRESTDTQYF. In DNA form, the CDR3 reads TGCAGCGTTGATCAGCGGGAGAGCACAGATACGCAGTATTTT.

The chain combines TRBV20-1 with TRBJ1-4; unclear D gene. Germline V lookup: CDR1 DFQATT, CDR2 SNEGSKA (reference sequence). There are 15 residues in the CDR3. The ends were cut back, 2 bases at V and 6 bases at J, with 16 bases in the middle. DNA for the CDR3: TGCAGTGCTAGAACTTTGGCCCTTACCTATGAAAAACTGTTTTTT. As protein: CSARTLALTYEKLFF.

This clonotype was seen only a few times. The chain carries TRBV20-1 and TRBJ1-5; D remains unclear. Trimming stripped 5 bases from V and 4 bases from J, with 9 bases between. This CDR3 region has 12 residues. The germline V gene encodes CDR1 DFQATT and CDR2 SNEGSKA (reference sequence). The DNA for the CDR3 is TGCAGTGCTGACCGAGGAAATCAGCCCCAGCATTTT. It is translated as CSADRGNQPQHF.

The J gene is TRBJ2-3, the V gene TRBV24-1, with 8 positions matching TRBD2. This CDR3 spans 15 amino acids. With 4 bases clipped from V and 1 base from J, the junction kept 3 bases outside the gene matches. In germline, CDR1 is KGHDR, CDR2 SFDVKD. CDR3 sequence reads: CATSDPTSGTDTQYF. The CDR3 DNA is TGTGCCACCAGTGACCCGACTAGCGGCACAGATACGCAGTATTTT.

CDR3 loop: CASSPQQFSGANVLTF. CDR3 sequence (DNA): TGCGCCAGCAGCCCACAACAGTTCTCTGGGGCCAACGTCCTGACTTTC. This chain links TRBV4-3 with TRBJ2-6; D is uncertain. Trimming pared 4 bases from V and 0 bases from J, leaving 10 bases between. The CDR3 covers 16 residues. Germline V gene data show CDR1 as LGHNA and CDR2 as YSLEER.

This clonotype was seen ten or more times. The J gene is TRBJ2-1, the V gene TRBV5-1; 8 bases line up with TRBD2. Per the germline V gene, CDR1 is SGHRS and CDR2 is YFSETQ. J lost 5 bases, V lost 3 bases, and 7 bases had no gene match. This CDR3 comprises 15 residues. In nucleotides, the CDR3 is TGCGCCAGCAGCTCAGGACTAGCCACCAACAATGAGCAGTTCTTC. It codes for CASSSGLATNNEQFF.